Below are 5 T cell receptor beta chains sequenced from a single sample in a study of T cells in localized non-small cell lung cancer. The data were produced by immunoSEQ multiplex PCR, yet TCRdb's version contains in-frame clones alone and is incomplete. This repertoire shows around 26,000 clones, roughly 80% found once; its top ten account for around a tenth. The specimen comprised peripheral blood, sampled before any cancer treatment. These receptors originate from a man aged 40 to 69 with stage III squamous cell lung carcinoma.

The chain couples TRBV18 to TRBJ2-7, with D possibly being TRBD1 (6 bases). Deletions cut 3 bases from V and 2 bases from J, with 11 bases between. CDR3 length: 14 amino acids. Per germline, CDR1 KGHSH and CDR2 LQKENI. The CDR3 bases are TGTGCCAGCTCACCCGGTGCAGGGGCCTACGAGCAGTACGTC. Protein product: CASSPGAGAYEQYV.

This clone showed up just once. The rearrangement joins TRBV4-1 to TRBJ1-2; D perhaps matches TRBD1 (6 bases). V lost 0 bases, J lost 7 bases, and 12 bases lay in between. This CDR3 is 14 amino acids long. CDR1 and CDR2 from the germline V gene are MGHRA and YSYEKL. The CDR3 DNA reads TGCGCCAGCAGCCAAGACTGGGGGCAAGGTGGCTACACCTTC. It is translated as CASSQDWGQGGYTF.

The gene calls are TRBV11-3 and TRBJ2-1; 8 nucleotides match TRBD2. V shed 0 bases and J 8 bases; nucleotides not matched to a gene: 6. The CDR3 consists of 15 residues. Germline loops: CDR1 SGHNT, CDR2 YENEEA. In DNA form, the CDR3 reads TGTGCCAGCAGCTTAGAGGGGACTAGTATAGATGAGCAGTTCTTC. It encodes CASSLEGTSIDEQFF.

The chain employs TRBV7-9 and TRBJ2-7; 15 positions agree with TRBD2. Germline lookup yields CDR1 SEHNR and CDR2 FQNEAQ (reference sequence). The CDR3 has 16 residues. The ends lost 1 base at V and 3 bases at J; junction bases unmatched: 1. CDR3 coding DNA: TGTGCCAGCAGCTTAGGGACTAGCGGGAGGGGCTACGAGCAGTACTTC. As protein: CASSLGTSGRGYEQYF.

This clone appeared a few times. The chain carries TRBV5-1 and TRBJ2-3; D perhaps matches TRBD1 (6 bases). This CDR3 comprises 15 residues. Trimming left V 3 bases short and J 2 bases short, with 13 bases between. Germline-derived CDR1 and CDR2 are SGHRS and YFSETQ. The CDR3 spells CASSSGQFSTDTQYF. The CDR3 coding sequence is TGCGCCAGCAGCTCCGGACAGTTTTCCACAGATACGCAGTATTTT.